The 13 T cell receptor beta chains below were found in one sample sequenced in a study of T cells in localized non-small cell lung cancer. Generated by immunoSEQ multiplex PCR, the TCRdb table keeps only in-frame clones and is missing some. The sample gives tens of thousands of clones, under 90% of which show up once; around 3.9% is in the top ten. The sequences come from peripheral blood, collected before any cancer treatment. The receptors derive from a man aged 35 to 69 with stage I lung adenocarcinoma.

The chain uses TRBV4-2 and TRBJ2-1, with D hard to call. The germline gives CDR1 LGHNA, CDR2 YNFKEQ. This CDR3 spans 16 amino acids. V was clipped by 4 bases and J by 1 base, with 14 bases between them. The CDR3 nucleotides read TGTGCCAGCAGCCTTCCGACTCATACATCCTACAATGAGCAGTTCTTC. Translation gives CASSLPTHTSYNEQFF.

The chain joins TRBV7-2 to TRBJ1-5; the match to TRBD1 covers 7 bases. Germline CDR1 SGHTA, CDR2 FQGNSA. CDR3 size: 15 residues. V was pared by 5 bases and J by 4 bases, with 8 bases of the junction left unmatched. CDR3 in DNA: TGTGCCAGCAGCATAAAGGGGGCGAGTAATCAGCCCCAGCATTTT. Translated, it gives CASSIKGASNQPQHF.

The chain recombines TRBV11-2 with TRBJ1-2; TRBD1 is a possible D gene (6 bases). Germline V gene lookup returns CDR1 SGHAT and CDR2 FQNNGV. The CDR3 is made up of 14 amino acids. V was shortened by 1 base and J by 7 bases, with 13 bases between the two germline ends. The CDR3, as DNA: TGTGCCAGCAGCTTAGGAACAGGGCTCTCTGGCTACACCTTC. Translation gives CASSLGTGLSGYTF.

The chain combines TRBV7-2 with TRBJ2-3; D is ambiguous. The V and J ends lost 5 bases and 2 bases respectively, with 11 bases between them. The germline gives CDR1 SGHTA, CDR2 FQGNSA. The CDR3 is 14 residues long. The CDR3 sequence is CASSPVVNTDTQYF. In DNA form, the CDR3 reads TGTGCCAGCAGCCCGGTGGTCAACACAGATACGCAGTATTTT.

This clone was found once. J is TRBJ2-1 and V is TRBV2, with TRBD2 matching 8 bases. The CDR3 runs to 15 residues. Germline V gene data show CDR1 as SNHLY and CDR2 as FYNNEI. V dropped 7 bases and J dropped 4; count of bases not matched to a gene: 9. CDR3 nucleotide sequence: TGTGCCAGCAAGATAGATAGCGGGGATTACAATGAGCAGTTCTTC. Protein product: CASKIDSGDYNEQFF.

This chain links TRBV2 with TRBJ2-1; D is perhaps TRBD2 (6 bases). Looked up from germline, CDR1 is SNHLY and CDR2 is FYNNEI. CDR3 size: 16 residues. V was clipped by 7 bases and J by 7 bases, with 23 bases between them. CDR3 sequence reads: CASTAGGLGRRNEQFF. CDR3 nucleotide sequence: TGTGCCAGCACGGCCGGGGGTTTAGGTCGGAGAAATGAGCAGTTCTTC.

The count of this clone is one. The chain carries TRBV12-5 and TRBJ1-1; no firm D call. The germline V gene encodes CDR1 LGHNT and CDR2 FRNRAP. The CDR3 is 15 residues long. V dropped 0 bases and J dropped 5 bases, with 13 bases sitting between them. The chain's CDR3 is CASGLVLGLRTEAFF. The CDR3 bases are TGTGCTAGTGGTTTGGTACTCGGGTTGCGGACTGAAGCTTTCTTT.

The CDR3 sequence is CASNAPGQPQHF. The CDR3, as DNA: TGTGCCTCGAACGCCCCCGGGCAGCCCCAGCATTTT. J is TRBJ1-5 and V is TRBV10-3; D is ambiguous. The germline V gene has CDR1 ENHRY and CDR2 SYGVKD. There are 12 residues in the CDR3. V shed 11 bases and J shed 7 bases, with 15 bases lying between them.

The CDR3: CASKLAYTEAFF. CDR3 in DNA: TGTGCCAGCAAGCTCGCGTACACTGAAGCTTTCTTT. The J gene is TRBJ1-1, the V gene TRBV2; no clear D gene. Trimming took 7 bases from V and 3 from J, leaving 9 bases between them. The CDR3 is 12 residues long. CDR1 SNHLY and CDR2 FYNNEI come from the germline V gene.

This clone was counted a single time. The chain uses TRBV2 and TRBJ1-1, with D maybe TRBD1 (5 bases). This CDR3 is 13 amino acids long. V lost 4 bases, J lost 1 base, and 7 bases lay in between. Germline lookup yields CDR1 SNHLY and CDR2 FYNNEI. Here the CDR3 reads CASSGGGNTEAFF. The CDR3 DNA is TGTGCCAGCAGTGGGGGGGGGAACACTGAAGCTTTCTTT.

This chain uses TRBV10-1 with TRBJ2-5; D not resolved. Germline CDR1 is WNHNN and CDR2 is SYGVQD (reference sequence). V was cut by 2 bases and J by 10 bases, with 11 bases left in between. The CDR3 totals 12 residues. CDR3 loop: CASSEVGSSQYF. CDR3 nucleotide sequence: TGCGCCAGCAGTGAGGTCGGGTCGAGCCAGTACTTC.

J is TRBJ1-6 and V is TRBV6-1; the D is unclear. CDR1 is MNHNS, CDR2 SASEGT, per germline. The germline V and J ends were trimmed by 2 bases and 0 bases, with 23 bases remaining between them. This CDR3 is built from 21 residues. The CDR3 loop reads CASSESRGVYRPSSYNSPLHF. CDR3 nucleotide sequence: TGTGCCAGCAGTGAATCCCGAGGAGTCTACCGCCCTAGCTCCTATAATTCACCCCTCCACTTT.

The chain has TRBV5-1 and TRBJ2-3, with D maybe TRBD2 (5 bases). Germline V CDR1 and CDR2: SGHRS, YFSETQ. The germline V and J ends were trimmed by 3 bases and 3 bases, with 11 bases remaining between them. This CDR3 is built from 14 residues. The CDR3 sequence: CASSSTIGTDTQYF. CDR3 in DNA: TGCGCCAGCAGCTCGACTATAGGGACAGATACGCAGTATTTT.